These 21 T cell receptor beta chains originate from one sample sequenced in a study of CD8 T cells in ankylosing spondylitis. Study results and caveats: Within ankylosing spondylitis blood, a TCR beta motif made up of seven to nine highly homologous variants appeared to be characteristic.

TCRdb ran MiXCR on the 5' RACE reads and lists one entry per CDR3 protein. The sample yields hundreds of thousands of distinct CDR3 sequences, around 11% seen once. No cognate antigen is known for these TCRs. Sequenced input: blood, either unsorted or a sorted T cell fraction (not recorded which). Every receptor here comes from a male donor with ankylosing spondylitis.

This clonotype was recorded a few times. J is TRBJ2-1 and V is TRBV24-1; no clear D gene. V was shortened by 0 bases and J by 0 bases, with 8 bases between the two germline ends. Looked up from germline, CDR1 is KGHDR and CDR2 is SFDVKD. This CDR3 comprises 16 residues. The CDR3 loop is CATSDLQSYSYNEQFF. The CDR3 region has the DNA TGTGCCACCAGTGATTTGCAGAGCTACTCCTACAATGAGCAGTTCTTC.

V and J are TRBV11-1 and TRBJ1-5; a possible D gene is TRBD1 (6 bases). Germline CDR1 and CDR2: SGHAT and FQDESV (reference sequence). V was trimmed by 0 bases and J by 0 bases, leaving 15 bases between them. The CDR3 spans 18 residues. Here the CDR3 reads CASSLAGRGYGSNQPQHF. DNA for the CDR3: TGTGCCAGCAGCTTAGCGGGCAGGGGATACGGTAGCAATCAGCCCCAGCATTTT.

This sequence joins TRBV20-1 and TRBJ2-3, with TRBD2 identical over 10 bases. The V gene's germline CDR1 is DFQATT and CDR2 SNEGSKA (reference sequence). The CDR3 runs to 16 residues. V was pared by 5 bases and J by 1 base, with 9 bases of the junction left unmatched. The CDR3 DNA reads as TGCAGTGCTTCCTGGGGGCTAGCGGGAGGCACAGATACGCAGTATTTT. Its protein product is CSASWGLAGGTDTQYF.

The CDR3: CASSADPGAGQPQHF. In DNA form, the CDR3 reads TGTGCCAGCAGCGCTGACCCGGGGGCAGGACAGCCCCAGCATTTT. The rearrangement joins TRBV7-2 to TRBJ1-5, with D possibly matching TRBD1 (6 bases). This CDR3 region has 15 residues. The germline V gene has CDR1 SGHTA and CDR2 FQGNSA. The V and J ends lost 5 bases and 7 bases respectively, with 18 bases between them.

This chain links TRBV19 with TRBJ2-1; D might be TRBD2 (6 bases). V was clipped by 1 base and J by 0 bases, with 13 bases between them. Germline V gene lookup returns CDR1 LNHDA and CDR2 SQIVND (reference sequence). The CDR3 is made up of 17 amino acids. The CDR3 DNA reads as TGTGCCAGTAGTATAGGGGGGGTCTCTAGCTCCTACAATGAGCAGTTCTTC. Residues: CASSIGGVSSSYNEQFF.

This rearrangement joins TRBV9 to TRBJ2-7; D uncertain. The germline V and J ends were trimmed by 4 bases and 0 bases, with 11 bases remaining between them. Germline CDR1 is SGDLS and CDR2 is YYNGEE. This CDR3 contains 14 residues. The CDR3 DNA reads TGTGCCAGCAGCCAGAAAGGTTCCTCCTACGAGCAGTACTTC. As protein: CASSQKGSSYEQYF.

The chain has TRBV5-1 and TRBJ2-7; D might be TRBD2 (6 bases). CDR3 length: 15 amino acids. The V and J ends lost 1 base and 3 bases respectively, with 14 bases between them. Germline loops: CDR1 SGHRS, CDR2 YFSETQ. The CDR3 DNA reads TGCGCCAGCAGCTTGACCGGGACTTTACTCTACGAGCAGTACTTC. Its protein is CASSLTGTLLYEQYF.

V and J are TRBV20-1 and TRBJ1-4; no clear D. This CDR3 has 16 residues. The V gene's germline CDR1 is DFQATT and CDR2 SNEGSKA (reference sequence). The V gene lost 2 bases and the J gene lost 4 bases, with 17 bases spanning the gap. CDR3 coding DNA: TGCAGTGCTAGATTGGCGTCCGACCCTTTTAATGAAAAACTGTTTTTT. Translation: CSARLASDPFNEKLFF.

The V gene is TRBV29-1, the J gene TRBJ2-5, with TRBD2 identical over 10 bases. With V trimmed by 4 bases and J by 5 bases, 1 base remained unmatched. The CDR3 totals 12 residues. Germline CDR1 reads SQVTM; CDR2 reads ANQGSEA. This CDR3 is CSVASGSETQYF. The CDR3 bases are TGCAGCGTTGCTAGCGGGAGCGAGACCCAGTACTTC.

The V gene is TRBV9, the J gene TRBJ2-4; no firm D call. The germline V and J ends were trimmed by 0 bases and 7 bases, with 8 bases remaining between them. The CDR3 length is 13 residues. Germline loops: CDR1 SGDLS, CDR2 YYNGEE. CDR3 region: CASSVGSANIQYF. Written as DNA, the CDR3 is TGTGCCAGCAGCGTAGGGTCGGCGAACATTCAGTACTTC.

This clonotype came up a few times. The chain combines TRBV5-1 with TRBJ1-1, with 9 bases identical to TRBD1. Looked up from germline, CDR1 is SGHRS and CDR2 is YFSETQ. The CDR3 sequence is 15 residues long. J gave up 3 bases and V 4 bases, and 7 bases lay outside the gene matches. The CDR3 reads CASSLSTGGDTEAFF. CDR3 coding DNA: TGCGCCAGCAGCCTATCGACAGGGGGTGACACTGAAGCTTTCTTT.

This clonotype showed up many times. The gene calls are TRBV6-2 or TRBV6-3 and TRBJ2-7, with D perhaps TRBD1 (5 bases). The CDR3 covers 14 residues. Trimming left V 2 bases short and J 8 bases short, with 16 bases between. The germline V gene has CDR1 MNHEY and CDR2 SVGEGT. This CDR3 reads CASSYGQGGLKQYF. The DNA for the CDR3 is TGTGCCAGCAGTTACGGGCAGGGTGGCCTCAAGCAGTACTTC.

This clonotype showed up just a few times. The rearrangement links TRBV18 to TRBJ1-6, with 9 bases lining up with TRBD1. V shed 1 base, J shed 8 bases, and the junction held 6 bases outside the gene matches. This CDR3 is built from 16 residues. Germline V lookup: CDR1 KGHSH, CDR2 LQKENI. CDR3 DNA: TGTGCCAGCTCACCACGGGGGGACAGGGAATATTCACCCCTCCACTTT. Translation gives CASSPRGDREYSPLHF.

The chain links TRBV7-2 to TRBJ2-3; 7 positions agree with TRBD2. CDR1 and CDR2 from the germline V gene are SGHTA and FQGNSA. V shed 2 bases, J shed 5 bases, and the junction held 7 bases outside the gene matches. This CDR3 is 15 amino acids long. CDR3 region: CASSLWWRGKDTQYF. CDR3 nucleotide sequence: TGTGCCAGCAGCTTATGGTGGCGGGGGAAAGATACGCAGTATTTT.

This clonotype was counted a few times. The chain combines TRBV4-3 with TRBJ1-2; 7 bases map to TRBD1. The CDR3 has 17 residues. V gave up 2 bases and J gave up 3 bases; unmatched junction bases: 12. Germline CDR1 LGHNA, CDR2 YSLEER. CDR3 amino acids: CASSQNIRDSQDYGYTF. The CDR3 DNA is TGCGCCAGCAGCCAAAATATCCGGGACAGCCAAGACTATGGCTACACCTTC.

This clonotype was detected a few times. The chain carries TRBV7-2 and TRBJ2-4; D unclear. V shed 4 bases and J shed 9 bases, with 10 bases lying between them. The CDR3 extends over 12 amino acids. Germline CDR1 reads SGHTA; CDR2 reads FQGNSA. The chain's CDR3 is CASSSGRSIQYF. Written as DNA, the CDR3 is TGTGCCAGCAGCTCCGGACGTAGCATTCAGTACTTC.

DNA of the CDR3: TGTGCCAGCAGTAGCAGGGGACCCCTGGTGTATTTT. Translation gives CASSSRGPLVYF. The chain uses TRBV28 and TRBJ2-3, with D possibly being TRBD1 (6 bases). Germline CDR1 reads MDHEN; CDR2 reads SYDVKM. Trimming left V 5 bases short and J 14 bases short, with 17 bases between. The CDR3 runs to 12 residues.

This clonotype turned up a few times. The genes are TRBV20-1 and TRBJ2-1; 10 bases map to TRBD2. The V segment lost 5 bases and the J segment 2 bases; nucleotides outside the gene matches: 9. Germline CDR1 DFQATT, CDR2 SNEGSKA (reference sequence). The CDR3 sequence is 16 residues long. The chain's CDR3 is CSAHASGRDTYNEQFF. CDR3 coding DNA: TGCAGTGCTCACGCTAGCGGGAGAGACACCTACAATGAGCAGTTCTTC.

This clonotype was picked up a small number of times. Written as DNA, the CDR3 is TGTGCCAGCAGCCAGACATTTTCCTACGAGCAGTACTTC. Amino acids: CASSQTFSYEQYF. This sequence joins TRBV7-3 and TRBJ2-7; D not resolved. CDR1 and CDR2 from the germline V gene are SGHTA and FQGTGA. Trimming left V 5 bases short and J 1 base short, with 9 bases between. The CDR3 has 13 amino acids.

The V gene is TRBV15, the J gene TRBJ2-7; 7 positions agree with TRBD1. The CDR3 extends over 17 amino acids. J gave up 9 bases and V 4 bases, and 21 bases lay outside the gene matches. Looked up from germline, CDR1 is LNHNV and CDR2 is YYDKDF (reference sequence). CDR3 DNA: TGTGCCACCAGCACCGACCTAAGACAGGGCAGGACTGGTGGGCAGTACTTC. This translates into CATSTDLRQGRTGGQYF.

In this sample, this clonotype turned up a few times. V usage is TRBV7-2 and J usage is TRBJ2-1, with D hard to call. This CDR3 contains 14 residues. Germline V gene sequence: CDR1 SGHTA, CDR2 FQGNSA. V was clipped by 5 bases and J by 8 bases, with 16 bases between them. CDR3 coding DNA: TGTGCCAGCAGCCGTACCCCACCGTTGTATGAGCAGTTCTTC. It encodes CASSRTPPLYEQFF. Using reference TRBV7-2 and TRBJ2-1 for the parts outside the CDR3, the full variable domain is GAGVSQSPSNKVTEKGKDVELRCDPISGHTALYWYRQSLGQGLEFLIYFQGNSAPDKSGLPSDRFSAERTGGSVSTLTIQRTQQEDSAVYLCASSRTPPLYEQFFGPGTRLTVL.